One and the same sample provided the 5 T cell receptor beta chains below, sequenced in a study of blood T cell repertoires in COVID-19. Profiled with immunoSEQ multiplex PCR; TCRdb holds only in-frame clones, not every one. Among a few hundred thousand clones listed, about 80% were seen once. Sequenced sample: PBMCs or T cells enriched from blood (not recorded which). These receptors originate from a man aged 45-65 years who had recovered from COVID-19.

The CDR3 region is CASSEVEGAKPQKRFF. The CDR3 nucleotides read TGCGCCAGCAGTGAAGTTGAGGGAGCTAAGCCCCAAAAGCGGTTCTTC. This rearrangement joins TRBV10-2 to TRBJ2-1, with a possible D match to TRBD2 (5 bases). The CDR3 is 16 residues long. V was clipped by 3 bases and J by 15 bases, with 27 bases between them. Per the germline V gene, CDR1 is WSHSY and CDR2 is SAAADI.

This chain links TRBV4-3 with TRBJ2-3; TRBD2 matches 7 bases. Per the germline V gene, CDR1 is LGHNA and CDR2 is YSLEER. V trimming: 1 base; J trimming: 5 bases; junction bases outside the gene matches: 6. The CDR3 is 15 amino acids. The CDR3 DNA reads as TGCGCCAGCAGCCAAGGGGCAATAGCGGGAGATACGCAGTATTTT. Protein product: CASSQGAIAGDTQYF.

The chain recombines TRBV5-4 with TRBJ2-7; 7 bases fit TRBD2. This CDR3 has 15 residues. J gave up 3 bases and V 4 bases, and 10 bases lay outside the gene matches. Germline-derived CDR1 and CDR2 are SGHNT and YYREEE (reference sequence). This CDR3 is CASSPPGGSNYEQYF. The CDR3 DNA reads as TGTGCCAGCAGCCCCCCGGGGGGTAGCAACTACGAGCAGTACTTC.

This clone has just one count. The chain links TRBV5-1 to TRBJ2-3; the match to TRBD2 covers 12 bases. Germline assignment: CDR1 SGHRS and CDR2 YFSETQ. The CDR3 is 20 residues long. V lost 6 bases and J lost 3; bases outside the gene matches: 20. CDR3 DNA: TGCGCCAGCATCCGCTCGGGACTAGCGAGACTAGCGGGAGAGACAGATACGCAGTATTTT. Protein: CASIRSGLARLAGETDTQYF.

In its sample, this clone was seen once. This chain's CDR3 is CASSSFLEENYGYTF. CDR3 nucleotides: TGTGCCAGCAGCTCTTTCTTGGAGGAGAACTATGGCTACACCTTC. The gene calls are TRBV7-2 and TRBJ1-2; D is unresolved. This CDR3 is built from 15 residues. V lost 4 bases and J 2 bases, leaving 14 bases between the germline ends. Per the germline V gene, CDR1 is SGHTA and CDR2 is FQGNSA.